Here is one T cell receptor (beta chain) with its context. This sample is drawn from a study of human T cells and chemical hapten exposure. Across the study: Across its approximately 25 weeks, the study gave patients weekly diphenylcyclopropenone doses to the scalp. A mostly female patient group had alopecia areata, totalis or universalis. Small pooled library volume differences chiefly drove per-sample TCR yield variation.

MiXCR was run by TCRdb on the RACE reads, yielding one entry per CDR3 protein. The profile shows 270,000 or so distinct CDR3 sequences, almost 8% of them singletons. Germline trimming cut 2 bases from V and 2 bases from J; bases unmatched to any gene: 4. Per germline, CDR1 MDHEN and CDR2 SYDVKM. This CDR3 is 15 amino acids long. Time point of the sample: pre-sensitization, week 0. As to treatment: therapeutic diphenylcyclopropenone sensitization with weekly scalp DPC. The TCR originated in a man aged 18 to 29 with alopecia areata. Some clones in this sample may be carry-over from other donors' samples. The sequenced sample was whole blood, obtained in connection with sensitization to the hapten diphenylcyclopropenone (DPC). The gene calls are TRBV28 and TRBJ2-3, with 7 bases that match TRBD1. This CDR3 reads CASSLRGQITDTQYF. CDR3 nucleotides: TGTGCCAGCAGTTTAAGGGGACAGATCACAGATACGCAGTATTTT.